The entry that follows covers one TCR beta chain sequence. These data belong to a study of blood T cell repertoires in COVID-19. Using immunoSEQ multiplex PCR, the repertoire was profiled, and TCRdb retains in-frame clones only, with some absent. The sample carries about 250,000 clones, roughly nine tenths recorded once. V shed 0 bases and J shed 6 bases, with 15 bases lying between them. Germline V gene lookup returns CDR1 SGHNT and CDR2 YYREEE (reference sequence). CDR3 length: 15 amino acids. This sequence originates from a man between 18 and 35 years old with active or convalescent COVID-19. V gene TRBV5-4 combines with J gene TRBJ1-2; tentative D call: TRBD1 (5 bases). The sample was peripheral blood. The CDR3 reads CASSLAAQGPHGYTF. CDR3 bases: TGTGCCAGCAGCTTGGCGGCGCAGGGTCCACATGGCTACACCTTC. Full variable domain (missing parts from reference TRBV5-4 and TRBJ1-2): ETGVTQSPTHLIKTRGQQVTLRCSSQSGHNTVSWYQQALGQGPQFIFQYYREEENGRGNFPPRFSGLQFPNYSSELNVNALELDDSALYLCASSLAAQGPHGYTFGSGTRLTVV.